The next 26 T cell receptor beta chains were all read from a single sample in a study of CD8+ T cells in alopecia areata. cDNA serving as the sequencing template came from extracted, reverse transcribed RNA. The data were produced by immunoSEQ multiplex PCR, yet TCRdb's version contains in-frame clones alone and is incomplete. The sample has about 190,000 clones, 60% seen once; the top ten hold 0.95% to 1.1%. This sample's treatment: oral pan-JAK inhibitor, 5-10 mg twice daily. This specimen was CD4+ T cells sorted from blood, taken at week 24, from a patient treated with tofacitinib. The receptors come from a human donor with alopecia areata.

The CDR3 protein is CSVSSGGWGQPQHF. The CDR3, as DNA: TGCAGCGTCTCCAGCGGGGGGTGGGGTCAGCCCCAGCATTTT. The chain joins TRBV29-1 to TRBJ1-5; D possibly corresponds to TRBD1 (5 bases). The CDR3 is 14 amino acids. Trimming left V 6 bases short and J 6 bases short, with 18 bases between. Per germline, CDR1 SQVTM and CDR2 ANQGSEA.

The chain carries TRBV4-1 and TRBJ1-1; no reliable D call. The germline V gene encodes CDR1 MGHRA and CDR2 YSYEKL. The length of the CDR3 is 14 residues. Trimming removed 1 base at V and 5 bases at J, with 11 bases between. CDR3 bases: TGCGCCAGCAGCCAAGGAGTCAGAGGAACTGAAGCTTTCTTT. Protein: CASSQGVRGTEAFF.

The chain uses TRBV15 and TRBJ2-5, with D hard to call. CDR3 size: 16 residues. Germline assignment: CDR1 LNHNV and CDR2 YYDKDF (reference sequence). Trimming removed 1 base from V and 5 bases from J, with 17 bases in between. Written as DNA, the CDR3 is TGTGCCACCAGCAGAGTGCGCGGATCGTCAGGCGAGACCCAGTACTTC. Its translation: CATSRVRGSSGETQYF.

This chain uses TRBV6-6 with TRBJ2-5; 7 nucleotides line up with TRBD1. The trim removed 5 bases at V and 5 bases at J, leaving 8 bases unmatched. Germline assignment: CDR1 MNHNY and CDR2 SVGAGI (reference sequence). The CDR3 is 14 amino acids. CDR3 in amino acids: CASSLRQGYETQYF. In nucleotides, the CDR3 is TGTGCCAGCAGTCTCAGACAGGGATACGAGACCCAGTACTTC.

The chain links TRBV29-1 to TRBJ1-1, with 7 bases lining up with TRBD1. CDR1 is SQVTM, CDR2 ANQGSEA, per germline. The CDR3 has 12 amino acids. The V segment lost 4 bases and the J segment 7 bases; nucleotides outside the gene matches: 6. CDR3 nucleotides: TGCAGCGTTGGGGACAGCTATTTTGAAGCTTTCTTT. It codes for CSVGDSYFEAFF. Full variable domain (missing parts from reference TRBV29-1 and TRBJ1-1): SAVISQKPSRDICQRGTSLTIQCQVDSQVTMMFWYRQQPGQSLTLIATANQGSEATYESGFVIDKFPISRPNLTFSTLTVSNMSPEDSSIYLCSVGDSYFEAFFGQGTRLTVV.

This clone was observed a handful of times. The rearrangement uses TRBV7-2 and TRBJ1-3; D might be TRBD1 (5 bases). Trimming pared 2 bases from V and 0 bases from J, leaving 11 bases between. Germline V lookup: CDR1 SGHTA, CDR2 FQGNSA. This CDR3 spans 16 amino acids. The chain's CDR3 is CASSLIWGDSGNTIYF. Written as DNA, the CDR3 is TGTGCCAGCAGCTTAATCTGGGGGGACTCTGGAAACACCATATATTTT.

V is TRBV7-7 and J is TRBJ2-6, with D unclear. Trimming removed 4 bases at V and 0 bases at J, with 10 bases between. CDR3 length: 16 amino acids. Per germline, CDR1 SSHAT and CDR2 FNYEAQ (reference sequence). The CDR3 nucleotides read TGTGCCAGCAGCTCGCTCACGCGCTCTGGGGCCAACGTCCTGACTTTC. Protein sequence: CASSSLTRSGANVLTF.

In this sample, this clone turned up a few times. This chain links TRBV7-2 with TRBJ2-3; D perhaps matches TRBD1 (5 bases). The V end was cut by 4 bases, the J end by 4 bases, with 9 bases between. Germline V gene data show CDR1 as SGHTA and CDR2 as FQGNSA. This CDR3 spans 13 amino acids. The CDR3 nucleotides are TGTGCCAGCAGCTCGCAGGGCCCAGATACGCAGTATTTT. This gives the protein CASSSQGPDTQYF.

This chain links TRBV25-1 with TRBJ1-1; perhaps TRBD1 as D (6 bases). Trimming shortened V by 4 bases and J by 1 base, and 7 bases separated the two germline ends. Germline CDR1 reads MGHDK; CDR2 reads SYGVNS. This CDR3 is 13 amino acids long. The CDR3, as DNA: TGTGCCAGCAGTGCAGGGGCGAACACTGAAGCTTTCTTT. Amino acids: CASSAGANTEAFF.

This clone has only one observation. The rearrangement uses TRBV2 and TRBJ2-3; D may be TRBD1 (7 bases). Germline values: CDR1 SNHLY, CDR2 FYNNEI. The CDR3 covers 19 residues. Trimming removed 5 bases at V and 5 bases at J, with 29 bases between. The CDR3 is CASSLSTGLMGGSQDTQYF. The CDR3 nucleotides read TGTGCCAGCAGTCTCTCGACAGGGCTCATGGGGGGCTCACAAGATACGCAGTATTTT.

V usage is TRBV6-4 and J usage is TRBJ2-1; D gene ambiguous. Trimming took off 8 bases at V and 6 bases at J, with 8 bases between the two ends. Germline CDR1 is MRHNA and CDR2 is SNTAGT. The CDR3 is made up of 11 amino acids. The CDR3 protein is CASRAFNEQFF. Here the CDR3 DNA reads TGTGCCAGCCGAGCTTTCAATGAGCAGTTCTTC.

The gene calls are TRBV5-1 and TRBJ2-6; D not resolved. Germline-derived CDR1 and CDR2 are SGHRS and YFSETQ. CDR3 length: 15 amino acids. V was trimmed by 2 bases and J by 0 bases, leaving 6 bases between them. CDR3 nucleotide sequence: TGCGCCAGCAGCTTAGAGAGCTCTGGGGCCAACGTCCTGACTTTC. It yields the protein CASSLESSGANVLTF.

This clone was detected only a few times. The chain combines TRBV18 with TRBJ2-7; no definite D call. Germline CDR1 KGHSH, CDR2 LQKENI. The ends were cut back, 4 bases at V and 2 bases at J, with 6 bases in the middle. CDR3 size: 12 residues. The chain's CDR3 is CASSLSAYEQYF. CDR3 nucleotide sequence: TGTGCCAGCTCACTTTCCGCCTACGAGCAGTACTTC.

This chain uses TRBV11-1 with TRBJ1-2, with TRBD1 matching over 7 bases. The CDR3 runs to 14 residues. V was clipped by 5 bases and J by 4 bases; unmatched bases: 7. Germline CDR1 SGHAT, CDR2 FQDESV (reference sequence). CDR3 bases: TGTGCCAGCAGCGATGACAGGGATATCTATGGCTACACCTTC. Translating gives CASSDDRDIYGYTF.

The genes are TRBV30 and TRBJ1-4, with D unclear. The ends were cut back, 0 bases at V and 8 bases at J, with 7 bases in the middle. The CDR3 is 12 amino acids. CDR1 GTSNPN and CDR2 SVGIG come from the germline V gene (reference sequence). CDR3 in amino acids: CAWSVSGEKLFF. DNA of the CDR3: TGTGCCTGGAGTGTTTCGGGGGAAAAACTGTTTTTT.

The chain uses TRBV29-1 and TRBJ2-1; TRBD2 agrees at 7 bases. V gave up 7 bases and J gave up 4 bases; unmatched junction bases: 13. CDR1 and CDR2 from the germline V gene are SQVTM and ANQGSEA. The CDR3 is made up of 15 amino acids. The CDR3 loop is CSGTQGLADYNEQFF. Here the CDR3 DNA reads TGCAGCGGGACCCAAGGGCTAGCGGATTACAATGAGCAGTTCTTC.

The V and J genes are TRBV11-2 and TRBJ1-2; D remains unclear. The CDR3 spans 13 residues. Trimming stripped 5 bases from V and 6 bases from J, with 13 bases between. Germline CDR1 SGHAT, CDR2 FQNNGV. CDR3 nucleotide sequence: TGTGCCAGCAGCCAGGATATTGGTGATGGCTACACCTTC. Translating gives CASSQDIGDGYTF. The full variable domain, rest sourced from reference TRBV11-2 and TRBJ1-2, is EAGVAQSPRYKIIEKRQSVAFWCNPISGHATLYWYQQILGQGPKLLIQFQNNGVVDDSQLPKDRFSAERLKGVDSTLKIQPAKLEDSAVYLCASSQDIGDGYTFGSGTRLTVV.

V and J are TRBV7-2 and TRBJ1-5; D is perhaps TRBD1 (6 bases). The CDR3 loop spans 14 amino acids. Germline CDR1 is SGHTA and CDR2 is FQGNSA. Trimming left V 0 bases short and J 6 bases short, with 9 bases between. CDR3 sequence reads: CASSLAGGPQPQHF. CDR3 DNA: TGTGCCAGCAGCTTAGCAGGGGGTCCTCAGCCCCAGCATTTT.

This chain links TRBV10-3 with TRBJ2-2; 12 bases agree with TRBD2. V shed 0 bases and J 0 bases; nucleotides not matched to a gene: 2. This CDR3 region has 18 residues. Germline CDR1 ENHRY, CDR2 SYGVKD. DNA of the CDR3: TGTGCCATCAGTGAGTCGACTAGCGGGGGATCGAACACCGGGGAGCTGTTTTTT. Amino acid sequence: CAISESTSGGSNTGELFF.

CDR3 protein: CSVAGSTRQYF. For the CDR3, the DNA is TGCAGCGTTGCAGGGTCCACCCGGCAGTATTTT. This chain links TRBV29-1 with TRBJ2-3; a possible D gene is TRBD1 (5 bases). The CDR3 covers 11 residues. Germline V CDR1 and CDR2: SQVTM, ANQGSEA. V was pared by 4 bases and J by 11 bases, with 13 bases between.

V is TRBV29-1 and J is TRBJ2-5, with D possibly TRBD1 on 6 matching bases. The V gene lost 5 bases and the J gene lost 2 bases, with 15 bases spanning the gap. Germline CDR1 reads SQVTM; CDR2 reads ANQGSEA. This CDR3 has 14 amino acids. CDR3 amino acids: CSVLGAPGQETQYF. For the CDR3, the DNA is TGCAGCGTTTTGGGGGCGCCGGGGCAAGAGACCCAGTACTTC.

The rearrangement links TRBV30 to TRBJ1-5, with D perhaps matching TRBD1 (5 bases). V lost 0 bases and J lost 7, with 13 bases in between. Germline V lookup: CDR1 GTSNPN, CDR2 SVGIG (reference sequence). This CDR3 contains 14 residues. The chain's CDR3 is CAWSVPGPGQPQHF. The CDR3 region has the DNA TGTGCCTGGAGTGTCCCAGGGCCGGGACAGCCCCAGCATTTT.

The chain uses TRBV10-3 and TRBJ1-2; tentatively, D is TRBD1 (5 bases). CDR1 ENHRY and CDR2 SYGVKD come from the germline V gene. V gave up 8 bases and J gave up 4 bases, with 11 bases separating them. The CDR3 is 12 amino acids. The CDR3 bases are TGTGCCATCTCTGGGGACGGCTATGGCTACACCTTC. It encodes CAISGDGYGYTF.

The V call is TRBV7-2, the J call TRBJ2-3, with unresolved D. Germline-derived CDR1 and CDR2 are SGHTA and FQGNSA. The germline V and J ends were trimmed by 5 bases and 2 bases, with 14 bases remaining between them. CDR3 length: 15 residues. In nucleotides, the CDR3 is TGTGCCAGCAGCCCCTCCCCCGCCTTCACAGATACGCAGTATTTT. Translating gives CASSPSPAFTDTQYF.

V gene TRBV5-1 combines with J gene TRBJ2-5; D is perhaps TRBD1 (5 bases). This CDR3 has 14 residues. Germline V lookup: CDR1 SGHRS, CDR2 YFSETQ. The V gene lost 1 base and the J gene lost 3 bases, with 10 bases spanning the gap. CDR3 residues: CASSLWTPKETQYF. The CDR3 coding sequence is TGCGCCAGCAGCTTGTGGACACCTAAAGAGACCCAGTACTTC.

CDR3 in amino acids: CASSYEAGQGNGYTF. The CDR3 nucleotides read TGTGCCAGCAGCTACGAAGCCGGGCAGGGCAATGGCTACACCTTC. This chain joins TRBV7-9 and TRBJ1-2; D is possibly TRBD1 (5 bases). Germline V gene sequence: CDR1 SEHNR, CDR2 FQNEAQ (reference sequence). Trimming removed 4 bases at V and 6 bases at J, with 18 bases between. The CDR3 has 15 amino acids.